This TCR beta chain was recorded in a study of shared clonotypes between healthy human individuals (dated by TCRdb to the early 2020s). About the full investigation: A couple of women and a few men aged 18 to 49 years were included in the cohort. Per donor, three plates each were used for CD4 naive and CD4 memory, two for CD8 naive, and one for CD8 memory. The study deeply sequenced blood TCR repertoires of five healthy adults to estimate repertoire size and the extent of clonotype sharing between individuals. To increase sequencing depth and limit assay-specific biases, TCR repertoire library preparation and sequencing were carried out by different laboratories using diverse techniques. Leukapheresis yielded between about 0.9 and 8.9 billion PBMCs per donor. Broader findings and caveats from the paper: Pairwise subsampling led to the expectation that sequencing depth would affect the degree of clonotype sharing among donors. The genetic and exposure-history diversity represented was limited by the small number of donors. Incomplete sequencing was indicated by rarefaction of sorted-subset datasets, despite the large sequencing depth. Sharing across several donors was observed for about 4.8% of naive CD4, over 3% of naive CD8, 2% to 2.5% of memory CD4, and about 0.39% of memory CD8 clonotypes. Larger estimated clonotype richness was generally found for naive subsets than for memory subsets. Only blood was sampled, and tissue TCR repertoires likely differ from those in blood. Compared with non-shared clonotypes, clonotypes shared by all four sorted-subset donors had higher generation probabilities.

Worth noting for this clone: This receptor's antigen is unknown. Nothing much larger sits one base from this clone, and base qualities are not available.

V was cut back by 0 bases and J by 0 bases, leaving a gap of 15 bases between them. Via the germline V gene, CDR1 is MGHRA and CDR2 YSYEKL. The CDR3 contains 18 residues, cysteine and phenylalanine counted. Left in the record is the CDR3 DNA by itself, 54 bases read in frame from the first base. Donors were healthy HIV-negative adults with no recently reported acute infections or vaccinations. Every donor was a Caucasian adult living in Nashville, Tennessee, USA. CD8 memory samples were composed of magnetically selected CD45RO+ cells combined with CCR7-negative CD45RA+ effector memory (TemRA) cells. Blood was collected by leukapheresis, and PBMCs were isolated by Ficoll-Histopaque density gradient centrifugation and then cryopreserved in liquid nitrogen vapor phase. Analytical flow cytometry was used to check the purity and quantity of every magnetically sorted T cell population. From each sorted fraction, genomic DNA was isolated and quantified by UV absorbance on a Nanodrop 2000c.

Using the deep immunoSEQ assay, multiplex PCR amplified TCR CDR3 regions from genomic DNA. Extracted genomic DNA from each cell subset was distributed evenly across all wells of several immunoSEQ 96-well plates, and each plate was treated as a replicate. For sorted subsets, about 210 ng of genomic DNA, equivalent to tens of thousands of T cell genomes, went into each replicate PCR. Purified libraries were quantified with a Qubit 3.0 fluorometer, sized on a Bioanalyzer 2100, and re-quantified with the KAPA Library Quantification kit. A separate single-read 150-cycle Illumina NextSeq 550 flow cell was used to sequence each immunoSEQ 96-well plate. As for the original processing: Because only junctional sequences without quality scores were contained in the immunoSEQ output, filtering matching that applied to full-length reads could not be performed. Sequences were annotated with PyIR, a Python wrapper for IgBLAST v1.9, using IMGT germline references to assign V/J genes and CDR3. Reads were removed for weak V/J assignments (E-value above 1e-6), missing CDR3, stop codons, out-of-frame junctions, or ambiguous translated residues. V3J clonotypes were defined as sequences sharing the same inferred V gene, J gene, and CDR3 amino acid sequence. To compute the percentage overlap between repertoires, the number of shared unique clonotypes was divided by the size of the smaller repertoire. Richness of each repertoire was evaluated using RTK rarefaction, the Chao1 estimator, and Recon v2.1 estimates of unobserved clonotypes. Generation probabilities for all TCRbeta clonotypes obtained by the gDNA method from a few donors were computed using OLGA. TCRdb took this table from immuneACCESS and kept in-frame rearrangements with V and J called. Such tables lack part of the clones; where checked against another copy, unresolved V genes explain under half of the gap, and the rest is unexplained. That table gives V, J and clone size, and the DNA gave D and trimming. For this sample the table gives some 690,000 clones, of which less than 95% were detected only once. The top ten constitute 30% to 40% of the sample.

The sample comprised memory CD8+ T cells from PBMCs. In light of the paper, this sample's cell subset or site label describes: CD45RO+ cells pooled with CCR7-negative TemRA cells. The sequence was obtained from a man younger than 35 in good health. Some clones in this sample may be carry-over from other donors' samples. Recombination linked TRBV4-1 to TRBJ2-1, with the D gene tentatively TRBD1 or TRBD2, based on 5 matching bases in each. The CDR3 here reads CASSQDGTVASSYNEQFF. The DNA sequence is given as TGCGCCAGCAGCCAAGACGGGACGGTGGCTAGCTCCTACAATGAGCAGTTCTTC.